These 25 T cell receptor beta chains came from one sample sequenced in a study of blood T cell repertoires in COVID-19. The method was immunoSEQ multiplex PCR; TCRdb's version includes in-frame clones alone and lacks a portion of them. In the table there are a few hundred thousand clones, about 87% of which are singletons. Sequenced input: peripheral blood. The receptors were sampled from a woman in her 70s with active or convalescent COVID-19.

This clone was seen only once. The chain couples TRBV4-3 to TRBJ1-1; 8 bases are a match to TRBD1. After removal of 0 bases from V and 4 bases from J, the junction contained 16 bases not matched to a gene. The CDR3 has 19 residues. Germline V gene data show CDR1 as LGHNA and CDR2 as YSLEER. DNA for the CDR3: TGCGCCAGCAGCCAAGAGGGCGAGACAGGGGTCAGGTTAAGCACTGAAGCTTTCTTT. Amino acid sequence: CASSQEGETGVRLSTEAFF.

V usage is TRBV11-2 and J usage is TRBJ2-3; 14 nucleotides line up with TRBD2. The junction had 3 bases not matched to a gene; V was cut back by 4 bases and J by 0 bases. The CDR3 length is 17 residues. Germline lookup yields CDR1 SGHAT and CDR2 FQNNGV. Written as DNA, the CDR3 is TGTGCCAGCAGCTGGGGGACTAGCGGGGGAAGCACAGATACGCAGTATTTT. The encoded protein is CASSWGTSGGSTDTQYF.

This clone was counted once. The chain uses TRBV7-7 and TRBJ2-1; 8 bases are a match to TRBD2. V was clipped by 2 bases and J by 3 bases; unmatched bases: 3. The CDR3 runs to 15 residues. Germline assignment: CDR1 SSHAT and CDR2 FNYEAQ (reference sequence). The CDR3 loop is CASSLSGGGYNEQFF. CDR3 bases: TGTGCCAGCAGCTTATCCGGGGGGGGCTACAATGAGCAGTTCTTC.

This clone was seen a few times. The DNA of the CDR3 is TGTGCCAGTAGTCTCGGGACAGGGTACAGCGAGCAGTACTTC. It specifies CASSLGTGYSEQYF. The chain has TRBV19 and TRBJ2-7, with 9 bases matching TRBD1. Germline CDR1 is LNHDA and CDR2 is SQIVND (reference sequence). After removal of 5 bases from V and 6 bases from J, the junction contained 8 bases not matched to a gene. The CDR3 length is 14 residues.

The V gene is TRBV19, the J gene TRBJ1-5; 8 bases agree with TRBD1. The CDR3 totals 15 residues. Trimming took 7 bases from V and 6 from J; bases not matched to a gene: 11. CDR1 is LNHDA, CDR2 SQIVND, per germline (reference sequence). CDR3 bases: TGTGCCAGTACTCCAAGGACAGGGAGGGGTCAGCCCCAGCATTTT. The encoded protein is CASTPRTGRGQPQHF. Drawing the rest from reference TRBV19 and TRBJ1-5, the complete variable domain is DGGITQSPKYLFRKEGQNVTLSCEQNLNHDAMYWYRQDPGQGLRLIYYSQIVNDFQKGDIAEGYSVSREKKESFPLTVTSAQKNPTAFYLCASTPRTGRGQPQHFGDGTRLSIL.

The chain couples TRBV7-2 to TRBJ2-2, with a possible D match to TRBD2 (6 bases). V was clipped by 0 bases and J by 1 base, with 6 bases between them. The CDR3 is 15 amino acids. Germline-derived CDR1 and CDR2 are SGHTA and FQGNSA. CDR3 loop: CASSLASGNTGELFF. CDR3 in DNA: TGTGCCAGCAGCTTAGCTAGCGGGAACACCGGGGAGCTGTTTTTT.

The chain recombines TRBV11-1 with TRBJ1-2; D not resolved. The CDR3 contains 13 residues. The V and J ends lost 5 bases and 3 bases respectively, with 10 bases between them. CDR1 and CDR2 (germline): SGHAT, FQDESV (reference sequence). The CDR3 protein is CASSPTRDYGYTF. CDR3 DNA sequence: TGTGCCAGCAGCCCTACCCGGGACTATGGCTACACCTTC.

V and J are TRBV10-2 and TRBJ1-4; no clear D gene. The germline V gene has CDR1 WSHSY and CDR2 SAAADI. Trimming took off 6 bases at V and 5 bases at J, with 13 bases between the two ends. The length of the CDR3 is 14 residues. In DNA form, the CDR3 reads TGCGCCAGCAGAAGTGGGAGTTTGAATGAAAAACTGTTTTTT. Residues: CASRSGSLNEKLFF.

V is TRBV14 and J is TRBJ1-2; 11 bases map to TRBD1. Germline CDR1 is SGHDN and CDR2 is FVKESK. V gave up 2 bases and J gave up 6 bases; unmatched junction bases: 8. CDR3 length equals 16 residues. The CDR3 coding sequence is TGTGCCAGCAGCCAACTGAGGGACAGGGGGATGGATGGCTACACCTTC. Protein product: CASSQLRDRGMDGYTF.

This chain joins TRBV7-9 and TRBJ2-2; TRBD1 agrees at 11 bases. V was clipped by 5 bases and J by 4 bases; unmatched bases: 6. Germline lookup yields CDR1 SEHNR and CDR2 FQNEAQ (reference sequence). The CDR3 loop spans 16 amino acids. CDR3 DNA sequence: TGTGCCAGCAGCGCTGGGACAGGGGGTCCCACCGGGGAGCTGTTTTTT. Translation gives CASSAGTGGPTGELFF.

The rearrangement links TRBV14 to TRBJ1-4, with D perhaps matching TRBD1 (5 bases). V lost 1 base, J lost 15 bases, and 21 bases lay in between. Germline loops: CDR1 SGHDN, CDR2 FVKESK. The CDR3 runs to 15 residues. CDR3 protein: CASSQGGGRDYQLFF. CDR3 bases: TGTGCCAGCAGCCAAGGCGGGGGTAGGGACTACCAATTGTTTTTT.

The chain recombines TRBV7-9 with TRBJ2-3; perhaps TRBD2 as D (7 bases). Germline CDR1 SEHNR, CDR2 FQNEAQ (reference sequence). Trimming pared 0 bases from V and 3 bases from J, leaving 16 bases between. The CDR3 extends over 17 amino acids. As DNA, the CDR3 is TGTGCCAGCAGCTTAGCCCAGGGGAGGGGTTGGACAGATACGCAGTATTTT. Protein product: CASSLAQGRGWTDTQYF.

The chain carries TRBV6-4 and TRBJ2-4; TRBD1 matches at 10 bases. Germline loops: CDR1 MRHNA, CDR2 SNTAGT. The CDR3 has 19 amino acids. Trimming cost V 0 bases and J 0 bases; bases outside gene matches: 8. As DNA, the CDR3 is TGTGCCAGCAGTGACTCGAATGGAGGGACAGGGGCAGCCAAAAACATTCAGTACTTC. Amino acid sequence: CASSDSNGGTGAAKNIQYF.

CDR3 protein: CASSLEAGPQHF. CDR3 DNA: TGTGCCAGCAGCTTAGAAGCAGGGCCCCAGCATTTT. This sequence joins TRBV7-2 and TRBJ1-5; D is unresolved. Germline-derived CDR1 and CDR2 are SGHTA and FQGNSA. The CDR3 has 12 amino acids. Trimming pared 1 base from V and 9 bases from J, leaving 7 bases between.

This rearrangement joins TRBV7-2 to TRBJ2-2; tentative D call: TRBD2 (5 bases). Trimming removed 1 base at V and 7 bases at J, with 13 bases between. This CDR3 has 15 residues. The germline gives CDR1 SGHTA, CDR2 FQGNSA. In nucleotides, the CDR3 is TGTGCCAGCAGCTTAGTAGCAACCGGGGTCGGGGAGCTGTTTTTT. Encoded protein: CASSLVATGVGELFF.

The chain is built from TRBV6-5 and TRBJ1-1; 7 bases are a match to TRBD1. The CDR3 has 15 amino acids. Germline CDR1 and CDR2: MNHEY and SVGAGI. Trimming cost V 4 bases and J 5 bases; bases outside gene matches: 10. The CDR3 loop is CASSLFPTGRTEAFF. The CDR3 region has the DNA TGTGCCAGCAGTTTGTTCCCGACAGGGAGGACTGAAGCTTTCTTT.

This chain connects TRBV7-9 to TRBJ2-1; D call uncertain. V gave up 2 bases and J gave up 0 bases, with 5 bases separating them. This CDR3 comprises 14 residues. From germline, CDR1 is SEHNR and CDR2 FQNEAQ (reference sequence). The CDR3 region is CASSLPGSYNEQFF. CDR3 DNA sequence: TGTGCCAGCAGCTTACCCGGCTCCTACAATGAGCAGTTCTTC.

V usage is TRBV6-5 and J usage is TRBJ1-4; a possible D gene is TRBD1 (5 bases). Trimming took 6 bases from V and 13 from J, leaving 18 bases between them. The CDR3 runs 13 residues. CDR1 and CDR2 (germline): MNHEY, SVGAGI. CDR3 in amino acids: CASRPTGSGGLFF. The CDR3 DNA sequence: TGTGCCAGCAGGCCTACCGGGTCCGGGGGACTGTTTTTT.

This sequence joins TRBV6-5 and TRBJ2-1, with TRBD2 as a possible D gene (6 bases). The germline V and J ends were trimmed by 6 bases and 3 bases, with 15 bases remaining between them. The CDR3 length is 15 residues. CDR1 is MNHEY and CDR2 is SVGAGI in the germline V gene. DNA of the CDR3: TGTGCCAGCAGCGCAAGTAGCGGCCACTACAATGAGCAGTTCTTC. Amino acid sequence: CASSASSGHYNEQFF.

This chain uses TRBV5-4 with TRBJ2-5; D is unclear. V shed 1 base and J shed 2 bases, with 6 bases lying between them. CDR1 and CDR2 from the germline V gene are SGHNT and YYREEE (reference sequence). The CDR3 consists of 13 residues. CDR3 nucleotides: TGTGCCAGCAGCTTGTACTTGCAAGAGACCCAGTACTTC. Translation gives CASSLYLQETQYF.

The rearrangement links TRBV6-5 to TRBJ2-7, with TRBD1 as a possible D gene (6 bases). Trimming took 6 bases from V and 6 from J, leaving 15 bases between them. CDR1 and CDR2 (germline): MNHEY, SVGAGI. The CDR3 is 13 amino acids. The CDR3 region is CASSSTGSPEQYF. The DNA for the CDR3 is TGTGCCAGCAGCAGCACAGGGTCCCCCGAGCAGTACTTC.

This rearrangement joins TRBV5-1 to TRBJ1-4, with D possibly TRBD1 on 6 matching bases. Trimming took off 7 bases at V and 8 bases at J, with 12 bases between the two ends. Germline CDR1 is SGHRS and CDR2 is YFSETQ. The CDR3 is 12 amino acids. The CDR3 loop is CASAGESEKLFF. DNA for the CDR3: TGCGCCAGCGCAGGGGAATCGGAAAAACTGTTTTTT.

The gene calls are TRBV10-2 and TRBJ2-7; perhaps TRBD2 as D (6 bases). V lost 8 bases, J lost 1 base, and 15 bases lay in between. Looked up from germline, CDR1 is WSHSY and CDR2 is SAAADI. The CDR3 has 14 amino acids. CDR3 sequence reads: CASARFGGSYEQYF. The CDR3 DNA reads TGCGCCAGCGCCAGGTTTGGGGGGTCCTACGAGCAGTACTTC.

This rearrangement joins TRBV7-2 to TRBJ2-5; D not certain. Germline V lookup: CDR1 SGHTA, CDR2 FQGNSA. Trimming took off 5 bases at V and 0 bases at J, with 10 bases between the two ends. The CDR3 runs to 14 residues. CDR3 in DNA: TGTGCCAGCAGCCGGAGAGGCTACCAAGAGACCCAGTACTTC. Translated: CASSRRGYQETQYF. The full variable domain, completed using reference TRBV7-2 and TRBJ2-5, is GAGVSQSPSNKVTEKGKDVELRCDPISGHTALYWYRQSLGQGLEFLIYFQGNSAPDKSGLPSDRFSAERTGGSVSTLTIQRTQQEDSAVYLCASSRRGYQETQYFGPGTRLLVL.

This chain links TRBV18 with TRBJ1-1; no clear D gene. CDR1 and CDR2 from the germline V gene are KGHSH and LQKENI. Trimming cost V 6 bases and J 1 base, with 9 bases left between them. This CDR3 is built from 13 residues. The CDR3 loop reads CASSPTSNTEAFF. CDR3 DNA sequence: TGTGCCAGCTCCCCGACATCGAACACTGAAGCTTTCTTT.